A single T cell receptor (beta chain) is shown here with its context. This sample is drawn from a study of blood T cell repertoires in COVID-19. The CDR3 length is 16 residues. V was pared by 1 base and J by 7 bases, with 16 bases between. CDR1 LGHDT and CDR2 YNNKEL come from the germline V gene (reference sequence). Libraries were prepared by immunoSEQ multiplex PCR; TCRdb keeps only in-frame clonotypes and omits some of them. The sample holds about 150,000 clones; about 80% are singletons and the top ten take roughly 7%. The cohort comprised adults aged about 18 to 89 years residing in approximately 25 US areas.

This receptor was obtained from a man between 45 and 60 years old who had recovered from COVID-19. Sequencing was done on a sample of PBMCs or T cells enriched from blood (not recorded which). J is TRBJ1-4 and V is TRBV3-1 (or the pseudogene TRBV3-2); D remains unclear. The CDR3 loop reads CASSQGGLIGSEKLFF. The CDR3 DNA follows: TGTGCCAGCAGCCAAGGAGGATTGATTGGGAGTGAAAAACTGTTTTTT.